The 10 T cell receptor beta chains below were found in one sample sequenced in a study of blood T cell repertoires in COVID-19. Only in-frame clones appear in the TCRdb table, and some are missing; sequencing was by immunoSEQ multiplex PCR. The sample consists of over 350,000 clones, approximately 90% of them appearing once. The sequenced sample was PBMCs or T cells enriched from blood (not recorded which). These receptors all stem from a woman between 18 and 30 years old who had recovered from COVID-19.

Details on this clone: The sample has other DNA sequences that encode this CDR3 too. The V gene is TRBV9, the J gene TRBJ2-2; a possible D gene is TRBD1 (6 bases). The CDR3 spans 14 residues. V dropped 0 bases and J dropped 5 bases, with 8 bases sitting between them. Germline V CDR1 and CDR2: SGDLS, YYNGEE. The CDR3 sequence: CASSVGGGTGELFF. CDR3 DNA sequence: TGTGCCAGCAGCGTAGGAGGGGGTACCGGGGAGCTGTTTTTT.

The rearrangement uses TRBV25-1 and TRBJ1-2, with 8 bases identical to TRBD1. This CDR3 has 15 residues. V trimming: 8 bases; J trimming: 6 bases; junction bases outside the gene matches: 14. Germline CDR1 reads MGHDK; CDR2 reads SYGVNS. CDR3 in amino acids: CASSSRLTGGHGYTF. The CDR3 DNA reads TGTGCCAGCTCTTCAAGGCTCACAGGGGGTCATGGCTACACCTTC.

For the CDR3, the DNA is TGTGCCAGCAGTGAACCCGGCGCGGCCTTTCGCCGGGGTGAGCAGTTCTTC. This codes for CASSEPGAAFRRGEQFF. The gene calls are TRBV2 and TRBJ2-1; D is perhaps TRBD2 (5 bases). Trimming cost V 2 bases and J 9 bases, with 23 bases left between them. The CDR3 is 17 residues long. Germline lookup yields CDR1 SNHLY and CDR2 FYNNEI.

The chain has TRBV9 and TRBJ2-5, with a possible D match to TRBD2 (6 bases). CDR3 length: 16 residues. In germline, CDR1 is SGDLS, CDR2 YYNGEE. Trimming stripped 0 bases from V and 3 bases from J, with 15 bases between. The CDR3 here is CASSVGLGRGEETQYF. The CDR3 DNA reads as TGTGCCAGCAGCGTAGGTCTGGGGCGGGGTGAAGAGACCCAGTACTTC.

The J gene is TRBJ2-7, the V gene TRBV5-8; 9 positions agree with TRBD2. In germline, CDR1 is SGHTS, CDR2 YDEGEE. With 4 bases clipped from V and 7 bases from J, the junction kept 15 bases outside the gene matches. The CDR3 length is 16 residues. DNA of the CDR3: TGTGCCAGCAGCCCGGGAGCGGGGGGAGGGCGGCTGGAGCAGTACTTC. This sequence encodes CASSPGAGGGRLEQYF.

The chain recombines TRBV6-4 with TRBJ2-2; D is unclear. Germline V gene data show CDR1 as MRHNA and CDR2 as SNTAGT. CDR3 length equals 13 residues. Trimming took off 5 bases at V and 0 bases at J, with 4 bases between the two ends. CDR3: CASSRANTGELFF. In DNA, the CDR3 is TGTGCCAGCAGTCGCGCGAACACCGGGGAGCTGTTTTTT.

The chain recombines TRBV6-4 with TRBJ1-2; D is perhaps TRBD1 (5 bases). Per germline, CDR1 MRHNA and CDR2 SNTAGT. The V end lost 3 bases, the J end lost 8 bases, and 16 bases lay between the germline ends. The CDR3 contains 14 residues. This CDR3 reads CASSEKGQGRGYTF. CDR3 sequence (DNA): TGTGCCAGCAGTGAGAAAGGGCAGGGTCGCGGCTACACCTTC.

V is TRBV30 and J is TRBJ2-7; 9 bases are a match to TRBD1. Germline V gene lookup returns CDR1 GTSNPN and CDR2 SVGIG (reference sequence). The CDR3 extends over 12 amino acids. The CDR3 nucleotides read TGTGCAATATGGACAGGGGACGGGGAGCAGTACTTC. It specifies CAIWTGDGEQYF. The full variable domain, with the rest looked up from reference TRBV30 and TRBJ2-7, is SQTIHQWPATLVQPVGSPLSLECTVEGTSNPNLYWYRQAAGRGLQLLFYSVGIGQISSEVPQNLSASRPQDRQFILSSKKLLLSDSGFYLCAIWTGDGEQYFGPGTRLTVT.

V usage is TRBV5-4 and J usage is TRBJ2-1, with 7 bases identical to TRBD2. V lost 2 bases, J lost 12 bases, and 5 bases stayed unmatched. The V gene's germline CDR1 is SGHNT and CDR2 YYREEE (reference sequence). CDR3 length: 12 amino acids. This CDR3 is CASSFRTSRQFF. DNA for the CDR3: TGTGCCAGCAGCTTTCGGACTAGTCGGCAGTTCTTC.

The chain uses TRBV12-3 or TRBV12-4 and TRBJ2-7, with D perhaps TRBD2 (6 bases). The V end lost 10 bases, the J end lost 1 base, and 14 bases lay between the germline ends. The CDR3 length is 13 residues. The CDR3 nucleotides read TGTGCCACGGGAGAGGGGTTATCCTACGAGCAGTACTTC. It codes for CATGEGLSYEQYF.